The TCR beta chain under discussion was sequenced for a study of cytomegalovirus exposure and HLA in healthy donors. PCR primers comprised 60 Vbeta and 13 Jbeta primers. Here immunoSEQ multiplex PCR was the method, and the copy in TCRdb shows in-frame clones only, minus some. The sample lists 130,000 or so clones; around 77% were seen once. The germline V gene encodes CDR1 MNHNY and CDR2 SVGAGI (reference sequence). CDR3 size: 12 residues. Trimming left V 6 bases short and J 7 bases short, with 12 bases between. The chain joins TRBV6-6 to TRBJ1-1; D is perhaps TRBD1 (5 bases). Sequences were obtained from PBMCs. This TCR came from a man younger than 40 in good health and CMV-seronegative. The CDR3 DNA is TGTGCCAGCAGAGCGGGGGGGGGTGAAGCTTTCTTT. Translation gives CASRAGGGEAFF.